The 8 T cell receptor beta chains below were found in one sample sequenced in a study of control samples from healthy donors and cancer patients. TCRdb keeps only in-frame clones here, not all; method: immunoSEQ multiplex PCR. The profile shows 85,000 to 100,000 clones, approximately 78% of them singletons. The sequenced material came from blood. These receptors were taken from a man aged 55-75 years in good health.

This chain connects TRBV11-3 to TRBJ2-1; D possibly corresponds to TRBD2 (5 bases). Trimming removed 3 bases at V and 7 bases at J, with 10 bases between. CDR3 length: 13 amino acids. The germline gives CDR1 SGHNT, CDR2 YENEEA. CDR3 loop: CASSFGSWNEQFF. Here the CDR3 DNA reads TGTGCCAGCAGCTTTGGGAGTTGGAATGAGCAGTTCTTC.

The V gene is TRBV4-2, the J gene TRBJ2-1; 10 nucleotides line up with TRBD2. Germline-derived CDR1 and CDR2 are LGHNA and YNFKEQ. Unmatched junction bases numbered 4, after V lost 0 bases and J lost 2 bases. The CDR3 is 17 amino acids. The CDR3 region has the DNA TGTGCCAGCAGCCAAGACCTAGCGGGGGCTACCTACAATGAGCAGTTCTTC. As protein: CASSQDLAGATYNEQFF.

The chain has TRBV21-1 and TRBJ1-3. TRBV21-1 is a listed pseudogene. The CDR3 loop spans 14 amino acids. CDR3 DNA sequence: TGTGCCGTCTTGGACTGCTGCTCTGGAAACACCATATATTTT. Amino acid sequence: CAVLDCCSGNTIYF.

This chain joins TRBV4-1 and TRBJ1-1; TRBD1 aligns across 7 bases. CDR3 length: 17 amino acids. Trimming cost V 0 bases and J 2 bases; bases outside gene matches: 9. Germline V gives CDR1 MGHRA, CDR2 YSYEKL. DNA of the CDR3: TGCGCCAGCAGCCAAGAACTTACGGGACAGAAAAACACTGAAGCTTTCTTT. This sequence encodes CASSQELTGQKNTEAFF.

This clone showed up just a few times. The gene calls are TRBV9 and TRBJ2-3, with D perhaps matching TRBD2 (5 bases). The CDR3 contains 15 residues. CDR1 and CDR2 from the germline V gene are SGDLS and YYNGEE. V dropped 0 bases and J dropped 1 base, with 9 bases sitting between them. CDR3 DNA: TGTGCCAGCAGCGTAGGGACTCCCGGCACAGATACGCAGTATTTT. This gives the protein CASSVGTPGTDTQYF.

This clone occurred a few times. The V call is TRBV19, the J call TRBJ1-5, with a tentative D call TRBD1 (5 bases). Deletions cut 6 bases from V and 6 bases from J, with 18 bases between. CDR1 and CDR2 from the germline V gene are LNHDA and SQIVND (reference sequence). The CDR3 has 15 amino acids. This CDR3 reads CASSIGGTIGQPQHF. The DNA of the CDR3 is TGTGCCAGTAGCATCGGGGGGACGATCGGTCAGCCCCAGCATTTT.

The gene calls are TRBV2 and TRBJ1-2; perhaps TRBD1 as D (5 bases). Germline V gene lookup returns CDR1 SNHLY and CDR2 FYNNEI. The CDR3 sequence is 14 residues long. Trimming left V 0 bases short and J 8 bases short, with 13 bases between. In nucleotides, the CDR3 is TGTGCCAGCAGTGAAGCGCGGGGGTTGAGCGGCTACACCTTC. The encoded protein is CASSEARGLSGYTF.

The chain links TRBV30 to TRBJ1-5; maybe TRBD1 (5 bases). V was trimmed by 1 base and J by 5 bases, leaving 9 bases between them. The CDR3 consists of 13 residues. Looked up from germline, CDR1 is GTSNPN and CDR2 is SVGIG (reference sequence). The chain's CDR3 is CAWSGGGDQPQHF. In nucleotides, the CDR3 is TGTGCCTGGAGTGGGGGGGGAGATCAGCCCCAGCATTTT.